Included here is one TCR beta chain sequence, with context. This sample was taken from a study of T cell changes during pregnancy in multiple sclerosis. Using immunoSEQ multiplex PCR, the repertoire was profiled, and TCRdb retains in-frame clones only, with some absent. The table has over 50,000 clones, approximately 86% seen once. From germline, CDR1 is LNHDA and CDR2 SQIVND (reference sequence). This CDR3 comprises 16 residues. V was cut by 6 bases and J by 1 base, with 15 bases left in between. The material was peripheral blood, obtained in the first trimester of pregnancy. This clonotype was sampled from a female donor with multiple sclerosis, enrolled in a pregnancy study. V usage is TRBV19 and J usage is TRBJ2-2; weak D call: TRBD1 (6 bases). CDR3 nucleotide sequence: TGTGCCAGTAGCTGGGACATTCCTTTGAACACCGGGGAGCTGTTTTTT. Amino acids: CASSWDIPLNTGELFF.